A selection of T cell receptor beta chains follows, all from one sample in a study of blood T cell repertoires in COVID-19. Assay used: immunoSEQ multiplex PCR; TCRdb lists only in-frame clones, some missing. The repertoire consists of fewer than 200,000 clones, with around 86% occurring once and the leading ten covering about 26%. Sequencing was done on a sample of PBMCs or T cells enriched from blood (not recorded which). Receptor source: a woman aged 40 to 50 in a cohort exposed to, infected with or recovered from COVID-19 (not recorded which). Both conserved end residues are part of each CDR3.

j_call v_call cdr3_aa
TRBJ1-4 TRBV7-9 CASSLVGAGEKLFF
TRBJ2-1 TRBV10-3 CAISADGNTIEVEDEQFF
TRBJ2-1 TRBV6-2/TRBV6-3 CASGLRLAEVNEQFF
TRBJ2-5 TRBV9 CASSTGTDGETQYF
TRBJ1-5 TRBV28 CASIPGTGYSNQPQHF
TRBJ2-7 TRBV19 CASSPGMVVYEQYF
TRBJ1-4 TRBV2 CASRQKTGNNEKLFF
TRBJ1-1 TRBV28 CASSLRREGGTEAFF
TRBJ2-7 TRBV5-1 CASSLEREGPYEQYF
TRBJ1-2 TRBV12-3/TRBV12-4 CASSYRPTGGYTF
TRBJ1-1 TRBV18 CASSPAGRRNTEAFF
TRBJ2-7 TRBV9 CASSASPSGSYEQYF
TRBJ1-2 TRBV4-1 CASSQAEAEGYTF
TRBJ1-1 TRBV7-9 CASSPTGGNTEAFF
TRBJ2-5 TRBV3-1/TRBV3-2 CASSQEGGFGETQYF
TRBJ2-2 TRBV6-6 CASSHQLAGGNTGELFF
TRBJ2-7 TRBV28 CASSFDRDYEQYF
TRBJ1-5 TRBV27 CASSYGPVNQPQHF
TRBJ1-2 TRBV19 CASLAYPGYGYTF
TRBJ1-6 TRBV9 CASSVGSGVSPLHF
TRBJ2-2 TRBV9 CASSVGTGTAGELFF
TRBJ1-2 TRBV11-2 CASSLGTGRSNYGYTF
TRBJ2-2 TRBV10-2 CASRAGADTGELFF
TRBJ1-1 TRBV27 CASSSPGSYTEAFF
TRBJ1-5 TRBV19 CASSIGLHSNQPQHF
TRBJ2-7 TRBV6-1 CASSEEWGPYEQYF
TRBJ2-5 TRBV9 CASSVDGGGRAWETQYF
TRBJ1-1 TRBV7-8 CASSIRGLRTTEAFF
TRBJ2-1 TRBV5-1 CASSLGGLAGGSYNEQFF
TRBJ1-2 TRBV4-1 CASSHQPDRGGGHNDGYTF
TRBJ2-3 TRBV29-1 CSVAVAGGPDTQYF